The 21 T cell receptor beta chains in this list originate from one sample, sequenced in a study of T cell changes during pregnancy in multiple sclerosis. Profiling relied on immunoSEQ multiplex PCR, and the TCRdb table lists in-frame clones only, not all of them. Of about 52,000 clones in the sample, around 92% were seen once. Sequences were derived from CD4+ T cells from peripheral blood mononuclear cells, sampled in the third trimester of pregnancy. These receptors all stem from a female donor with multiple sclerosis, enrolled in a pregnancy study.

The chain has TRBV25-1 and TRBJ1-3, with no clear D. V lost 3 bases and J 4 bases, leaving 13 bases between the germline ends. Germline CDR1 and CDR2: MGHDK and SYGVNS. The CDR3 covers 15 residues. CDR3 sequence (DNA): TGTGCCAGCAGTGATACATTTGCAGGCGGAAACACCATATATTTT. Amino acids: CASSDTFAGGNTIYF.

The chain links TRBV5-4 to TRBJ1-6; D gene ambiguous. Germline lookup yields CDR1 SGHNT and CDR2 YYREEE (reference sequence). The length of the CDR3 is 14 residues. Trimming pared 4 bases from V and 7 bases from J, leaving 12 bases between. This CDR3 is CASSLGVGNSPLHF. The CDR3 DNA reads TGTGCCAGCAGCCTCGGGGTTGGCAATTCACCCCTCCACTTT.

The table lists this clone with a count of one. The rearrangement links TRBV7-2 to TRBJ2-1; 9 bases align to TRBD2. J was trimmed by 7 bases and V by 2 bases; bases with no gene match: 6. Germline CDR1 is SGHTA and CDR2 is FQGNSA. The CDR3 totals 15 residues. The CDR3 reads CASSLISLAGNEQFF. CDR3 nucleotides: TGTGCCAGCAGCTTAATAAGTCTAGCGGGGAATGAGCAGTTCTTC.

The V and J genes are TRBV7-2 and TRBJ1-1, with unresolved D. V dropped 1 base and J dropped 5 bases, with 8 bases sitting between them. The CDR3 length is 13 residues. Germline CDR1 reads SGHTA; CDR2 reads FQGNSA. Here the CDR3 DNA reads TGTGCCAGCAGCTTAGAGGCGGGGACTGAAGCTTTCTTT. Protein sequence: CASSLEAGTEAFF. Full variable domain (remainder filled in from reference TRBV7-2 and TRBJ1-1): GAGVSQSPSNKVTEKGKDVELRCDPISGHTALYWYRQSLGQGLEFLIYFQGNSAPDKSGLPSDRFSAERTGGSVSTLTIQRTQQEDSAVYLCASSLEAGTEAFFGQGTRLTVV.

The gene calls are TRBV27 and TRBJ1-2, with 10 nucleotides matching TRBD1. The junction had 14 bases not matched to a gene; V was cut back by 6 bases and J by 4 bases. Germline lookup yields CDR1 MNHEY and CDR2 SMNVEV (reference sequence). There are 17 residues in the CDR3. The CDR3 loop is CASRSVRQGALSYGYTF. The CDR3 nucleotides read TGTGCCAGCAGATCTGTGAGACAGGGGGCGCTTAGCTATGGCTACACCTTC.

The V gene is TRBV5-8, the J gene TRBJ2-1; the match to TRBD2 covers 7 bases. This CDR3 contains 14 residues. The junction had 3 bases not matched to a gene; V was cut back by 2 bases and J by 4 bases. Germline loops: CDR1 SGHTS, CDR2 YDEGEE. The CDR3 loop is CASSFLAVYNEQFF. The CDR3 nucleotides read TGTGCCAGCAGCTTCCTAGCGGTTTACAATGAGCAGTTCTTC. The entire variable domain, with the rest obtained from reference TRBV5-8 and TRBJ2-1, is as follows: EAGVTQSPTHLIKTRGQQATLRCSPISGHTSVYWYQQALGLGLQFLLWYDEGEERNRGNFPPRFSGRQFPNYSSELNVNALELEDSALYLCASSFLAVYNEQFFGPGTRLTVL.

This clone was recorded only once. The J gene is TRBJ1-1, the V gene TRBV6-5; TRBD1 aligns across 8 bases. The germline CDR1 and CDR2 sequences are MNHEY and SVGAGI. Trimming at V came to 2 bases and at J to 5 bases, leaving 7 bases not matched to a gene. The CDR3 length is 15 residues. The CDR3 coding sequence is TGTGCCAGCAGTTACGGGGACAGGATGGGAACTGAAGCTTTCTTT. This gives the protein CASSYGDRMGTEAFF.

This clone was observed a single time. The chain joins TRBV4-1 to TRBJ1-6; D gene unclear. The CDR3 is made up of 13 amino acids. V lost 2 bases, J lost 10 bases, and 9 bases lay in between. Germline-derived CDR1 and CDR2 are MGHRA and YSYEKL. Written as DNA, the CDR3 is TGCGCCAGCAGCCAAATCCTGTTCTCACCCCTCCACTTT. Translating it yields CASSQILFSPLHF.

This rearrangement joins TRBV4-3 to TRBJ2-1; 7 bases map to TRBD2. The CDR3 runs 14 residues. V lost 5 bases and J lost 6; bases outside the gene matches: 7. Germline CDR1 reads LGHNA; CDR2 reads YSLEER. CDR3 DNA: TGCGCCAGCAGCAGACTAGCTATCGGCAATGAGCAGTTCTTC. As protein: CASSRLAIGNEQFF.

The rearrangement links TRBV6-6 to TRBJ2-3; tentatively, D is TRBD2 (5 bases). Germline loops: CDR1 MNHNY, CDR2 SVGAGI (reference sequence). Trimming took 7 bases from V and 0 from J, leaving 14 bases between them. The CDR3 is 15 residues long. This chain's CDR3 is CASILERTSTDTQYF. The CDR3 bases are TGTGCCAGCATTCTTGAGCGGACTAGCACAGATACGCAGTATTTT.

This chain links TRBV9 with TRBJ1-3, with 7 bases identical to TRBD1. The CDR3 contains 15 residues. CDR1 and CDR2 from the germline V gene are SGDLS and YYNGEE. V shed 4 bases and J 4 bases; nucleotides not matched to a gene: 8. CDR3 in amino acids: CASSPNTGVGNTIYF. The DNA of the CDR3 is TGTGCCAGCAGCCCTAACACAGGGGTGGGAAACACCATATATTTT.

The rearrangement links TRBV5-6 to TRBJ2-5; 9 bases line up with TRBD1. The junction had 7 bases not matched to a gene; V was cut back by 3 bases and J by 4 bases. The CDR3 spans 15 residues. CDR1 is SGHDT and CDR2 is YYEEEE in the germline V gene. The CDR3 region is CASSSGQGRVETQYF. DNA for the CDR3: TGTGCCAGCAGCTCGGGACAGGGCCGGGTAGAGACCCAGTACTTC.

The J gene is TRBJ2-1, the V gene TRBV7-2, with 9 bases fitting TRBD2. This CDR3 is 16 amino acids long. The V and J ends lost 2 bases and 7 bases, in that order; junction bases with no gene match: 9. Germline V gene lookup returns CDR1 SGHTA and CDR2 FQGNSA. The CDR3 sequence is CASSLIARGGLNEQFF. In nucleotides, the CDR3 is TGTGCCAGCAGCTTAATTGCGCGGGGGGGTTTGAATGAGCAGTTCTTC.

The chain joins TRBV7-2 to TRBJ2-7; TRBD1 matches at 9 bases. The CDR3 runs 16 residues. The J segment lost 2 bases and the V segment lost 1 base, leaving 6 bases of the junction unmatched. Germline CDR1 reads SGHTA; CDR2 reads FQGNSA. In DNA form, the CDR3 reads TGTGCCAGCAGCTTAGGGAGCTACAGGGGGCCCTACGAGCAGTACTTC. This translates into CASSLGSYRGPYEQYF.

This chain joins TRBV30 and TRBJ2-1; 15 positions agree with TRBD2. The junction had 6 bases not matched to a gene; V was cut back by 2 bases and J by 10 bases. This CDR3 spans 15 amino acids. The germline CDR1 and CDR2 sequences are GTSNPN and SVGIG (reference sequence). CDR3 protein: CAWSYGLAGGGEQFF. The CDR3 region has the DNA TGTGCCTGGAGTTATGGACTAGCGGGGGGGGGAGAGCAGTTCTTC.

This chain uses TRBV5-6 with TRBJ1-2, with no clear D. This CDR3 has 14 residues. V was pared by 3 bases and J by 8 bases, with 17 bases between. Germline V gene sequence: CDR1 SGHDT, CDR2 YYEEEE. CDR3 sequence (DNA): TGTGCCAGCAGCTCCCCACCCCGGAGCCGAGGCTACACCTTC. Protein sequence: CASSSPPRSRGYTF.

The V call is TRBV5-8, the J call TRBJ1-6; D is unclear. The CDR3 spans 11 residues. With 0 bases removed from V and 17 bases from J, the gap between germline ends came to 9 bases. Germline CDR1 SGHTS, CDR2 YDEGEE. DNA of the CDR3: TGTGCCAGCAGCTTGGGGACGGAGGTCCACTTT. It specifies CASSLGTEVHF.

V and J are TRBV18 and TRBJ1-1, with D possibly being TRBD1 (6 bases). From germline, CDR1 is KGHSH and CDR2 LQKENI. Trimming took 3 bases from V and 3 from J, leaving 11 bases between them. This CDR3 comprises 14 residues. CDR3 sequence: CASSPRRGDTEAFF. CDR3 bases: TGTGCCAGCTCACCGCGCAGGGGCGACACTGAAGCTTTCTTT.

This rearrangement joins TRBV14 to TRBJ2-7; TRBD2 is a possible D gene (5 bases). V shed 0 bases and J shed 9 bases, with 12 bases lying between them. The CDR3 totals 13 residues. Germline V CDR1 and CDR2: SGHDN, FVKESK. CDR3: CASSQDGGGVQYF. The CDR3 DNA reads TGTGCCAGCAGCCAAGATGGAGGTGGTGTGCAGTACTTC.

The gene calls are TRBV14 and TRBJ1-2; possible D gene TRBD1, 6 bases. The V gene's germline CDR1 is SGHDN and CDR2 FVKESK. V gave up 6 bases and J gave up 6 bases, with 17 bases separating them. CDR3 length equals 14 residues. The DNA of the CDR3 is TGTGCCAGCAGTCCTGCGGGGGGCCTCCATGGCTACACCTTC. Its protein is CASSPAGGLHGYTF.

The chain links TRBV9 to TRBJ2-6; D unclear. The germline V gene encodes CDR1 SGDLS and CDR2 YYNGEE. The CDR3 runs to 14 residues. Trimming shortened V by 0 bases and J by 2 bases, and 3 bases separated the two germline ends. The CDR3 nucleotides read TGTGCCAGCAGCGTAGCAGCTGGGGCCAACGTCCTGACTTTC. Its translation: CASSVAAGANVLTF.